Listed below are T cell receptor beta chains from one sample, sequenced in a study of blood T cell repertoires in COVID-19. The protocol was immunoSEQ multiplex PCR, while the TCRdb copy is restricted to in-frame clones and leaves out a portion. The sample consists of 250,000 to 350,000 clones, 88% of them appearing once. Input material: peripheral blood. The receptor set was obtained from a young woman who had recovered from COVID-19. Each CDR3 is given with its conserved first and last residue. The D gene is left open where the match is weak. Only part of the rows carry a size: once, few, many, or a class if the clone is expanded.

D	size	V	J	DNA	CDR3
-	-	TRBV5-1	TRBJ1-4	TGCGCCAGCAGCTTAGGTGGAAGACTTGGTGAAAAACTGTTTTTT	CASSLGGRLGEKLFF
-	-	TRBV7-3	TRBJ1-1	TGTGCCAGCAGCTTAATGGGAGGGGGCACTGAAGCTTTCTTT	CASSLMGGGTEAFF
-	-	TRBV25-1	TRBJ2-5	TGTGCCAGCAGTGAGGCTCACCAGTACTTC	CASSEAHQYF
TRBD1	-	TRBV5-1	TRBJ1-1	TGCGCCAGCAGCTGGGACAGGTTGAACACTGAAGCTTTCTTT	CASSWDRLNTEAFF
-	-	TRBV28	TRBJ2-2	TGTGCCAGCAGTTTCAGGGGCCCGAACACCGGGGAGCTGTTTTTT	CASSFRGPNTGELFF
-	-	TRBV12-3/TRBV12-4	TRBJ1-5	TGTGCCAGCAGTTTTAGCACCAATCAGCCCCAGCATTTT	CASSFSTNQPQHF
TRBD1	-	TRBV30	TRBJ2-2	TGTGCCTGGTCTACAGGGGGCTACACCGGGGAGCTGTTTTTT	CAWSTGGYTGELFF
TRBD2	-	TRBV11-1	TRBJ2-1	TGTGCCAGCAGCTTGAGCGGGGGGGCTGATGAGCAGTTCTTC	CASSLSGGADEQFF
TRBD2	-	TRBV3-1/TRBV3-2	TRBJ2-3	TGTGCCAGCAGCCAAGTAGCGGGGGGCATAACGGATACGCAGTATTTT	CASSQVAGGITDTQYF
-	-	TRBV29-1	TRBJ1-6	TGCAGCGTGCGCCGGGAGACCAATTCACCCCTCCACTTT	CSVRRETNSPLHF
TRBD1	-	TRBV7-9	TRBJ2-1	TGTGCCAGCAGCTTACCTAAGGGGGCGAACTCCTACAATGAGCAGTTCTTC	CASSLPKGANSYNEQFF
-	-	TRBV5-6	TRBJ2-2	TGTGCCAGCAGCTTCGTCAGGGCGAACACCGGGGAGCTGTTTTTT	CASSFVRANTGELFF
-	-	TRBV12-3/TRBV12-4	TRBJ1-2	TGTGCCAGCAGTTTCAATGCGGGGGACGGCTACACCTTC	CASSFNAGDGYTF
-	-	TRBV5-5	TRBJ2-7	TGTGCCAGCAGCTTGTCAGGGGTCGATGGCTACGAGCAGTACTTC	CASSLSGVDGYEQYF
-	-	TRBV21-1	TRBJ2-2	TGTGCCAGCAGCAAAGAGAGGCAGGGGGTCGACACCGGGGAGCTGTTTTTT	CASSKERQGVDTGELFF
TRBD2	-	TRBV7-3	TRBJ2-3	TGTGCCAGCAGCTTAACTTCAGGACTAGCGGGGGGCACAGATACGCAGTATTTT	CASSLTSGLAGGTDTQYF
-	few	TRBV5-1	TRBJ2-2	TGCGCCAGCAGCTTGAAAGCTCAAAACGGGGAGCTGTTTTTT	CASSLKAQNGELFF
-	once	TRBV12-3/TRBV12-4	TRBJ2-7	TGTGCCAGCAGTTTAGACTTACGGGACACCAGGGTCTTC	CASSLDLRDTRVF